This note documents a single T cell receptor (beta chain) sequence. Its antigen is not identified. CDR3 length: 12 amino acids. V dropped 8 bases and J dropped 1 base, with 8 bases sitting between them. Germline V gene data show CDR1 as MNHEY and CDR2 as SVGAGI. TCRdb's table, derived via immunoSEQ multiplex PCR, lists solely in-frame clones and lacks some. The table has around 87,000 clones, just over 90% seen once; the top ten hold about 24%. This entry belongs to a study of T cell responses to AZD1222 COVID-19 vaccine. Study-wide results and limits: Spike as a whole was targeted by vaccine-associated CD4 TCRs, dominant at 160-218 and 743-854. Spike-specific TCR depth and breadth grew after two AZD1222 doses.

This clonotype was obtained from an adult in good health. Sample: peripheral blood, taken on day 0 of AZD1222 vaccination. The chain couples TRBV6-5 to TRBJ1-1; no clear D. The CDR3 DNA follows: TGTGCCAGCGCGCCGGGGAACACTGAAGCTTTCTTT. Translated: CASAPGNTEAFF.